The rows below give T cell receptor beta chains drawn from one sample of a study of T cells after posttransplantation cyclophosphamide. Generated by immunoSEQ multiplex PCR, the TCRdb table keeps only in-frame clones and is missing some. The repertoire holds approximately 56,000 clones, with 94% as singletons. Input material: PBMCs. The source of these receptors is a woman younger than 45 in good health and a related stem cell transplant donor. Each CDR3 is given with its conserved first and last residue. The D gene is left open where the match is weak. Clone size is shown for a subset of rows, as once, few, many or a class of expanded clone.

TGCGCCAGCAGCTTGGAAAGCGGGGGGACAGATACGCAGTATTTT	CASSLESGGTDTQYF	TRBD2	-	TRBJ2-3	TRBV5-1
TGTGCCAGTAGTATGGCAGGGCGCACTGAAGCTTTCTTT	CASSMAGRTEAFF	-	-	TRBJ1-1	TRBV19
TGTGCCAGCTCAGAGGGACAGATTACAACTAATGAAAAACTGTTTTTT	CASSEGQITTNEKLFF	TRBD1	-	TRBJ1-4	TRBV18
TGCAGCGTGAGGGGAGGGGACCTCACCGATACGCAGTATTTT	CSVRGGDLTDTQYF	TRBD2	-	TRBJ2-3	TRBV29-1
TGTGCCAGCAGTTTTGTGAACAATTACCCGATCAATCAGCCCCAGCATTTT	CASSFVNNYPINQPQHF	-	-	TRBJ1-5	TRBV27
TGCGCCAGCAGTCCCGGGACAGGGGGCGGAAACACCATATATTTT	CASSPGTGGGNTIYF	TRBD1	-	TRBJ1-3	TRBV4-3
TGTGCCAGCAGTGACTCACAGGGTGAAGCTTTCTTT	CASSDSQGEAFF	-	once	TRBJ1-1	TRBV6-6
TGCGCCAGCAGCTTGCCACTAGCGGCACAAGAGACCCAGTACTTC	CASSLPLAAQETQYF	TRBD2	-	TRBJ2-5	TRBV5-1
TGTGCCAGTAGTATAGTTGCGGGAGACGGGGAGACCCAGTACTTC	CASSIVAGDGETQYF	TRBD2	-	TRBJ2-5	TRBV19
TGTGCCAGCAGCTTATACAGGGAGTACGAGCAGTACTTC	CASSLYREYEQYF	-	-	TRBJ2-7	TRBV7-2
TGTGCCAGCAGTGAAGGTCGGGGGGAATTCACCGGGGAGCTGTTTTTT	CASSEGRGEFTGELFF	TRBD2	-	TRBJ2-2	TRBV6-1
TGTGCCAGCAGCGCCGAAAAGAGGTCACCCCTCCACTTT	CASSAEKRSPLHF	-	-	TRBJ1-6	TRBV7-3
TGTGCCAGCAGCTCTTACAGGGGAGTCGCCTACGAGCAGTACTTC	CASSSYRGVAYEQYF	TRBD1	-	TRBJ2-7	TRBV7-2
TGTGCCAGTACCGCCCAGCCGCAGGTATCCCGCGGCTACACCTTC	CASTAQPQVSRGYTF	-	-	TRBJ1-2	TRBV19
TGTGCCAGCAGCGGGGACACCGGGAAGCTGTTTTTT	CASSGDTGKLFF	-	-	TRBJ2-2	TRBV6-1
TGTGCCACTTTAGCGGGGGGAGTAACCGGGGAGCTGTTTTTT	CATLAGGVTGELFF	TRBD2	-	TRBJ2-2	TRBV6-6
TGTGCCAGCGCCCCGACGGGGATTTCTAACTATGGCTACACCTTC	CASAPTGISNYGYTF	-	once	TRBJ1-2	TRBV27
TGTGCCAGCTCACCACAGACAGGGTATACTAACTATGGCTACACCTTC	CASSPQTGYTNYGYTF	TRBD1	-	TRBJ1-2	TRBV18
TGTGCCAGCAGTTTGGCGGGGGGCAAGGGCTACACCTTC	CASSLAGGKGYTF	-	-	TRBJ1-2	TRBV28
TGTGCCAGCAGCGTAGGTGGCGATGACAGGGGAGACGGCTATGGCTACACCTTC	CASSVGGDDRGDGYGYTF	TRBD1	-	TRBJ1-2	TRBV11-3
TGTGCCAGCAGCTCCGACAGGGATGGCGGCTACACCTTC	CASSSDRDGGYTF	TRBD1	-	TRBJ1-2	TRBV5-6